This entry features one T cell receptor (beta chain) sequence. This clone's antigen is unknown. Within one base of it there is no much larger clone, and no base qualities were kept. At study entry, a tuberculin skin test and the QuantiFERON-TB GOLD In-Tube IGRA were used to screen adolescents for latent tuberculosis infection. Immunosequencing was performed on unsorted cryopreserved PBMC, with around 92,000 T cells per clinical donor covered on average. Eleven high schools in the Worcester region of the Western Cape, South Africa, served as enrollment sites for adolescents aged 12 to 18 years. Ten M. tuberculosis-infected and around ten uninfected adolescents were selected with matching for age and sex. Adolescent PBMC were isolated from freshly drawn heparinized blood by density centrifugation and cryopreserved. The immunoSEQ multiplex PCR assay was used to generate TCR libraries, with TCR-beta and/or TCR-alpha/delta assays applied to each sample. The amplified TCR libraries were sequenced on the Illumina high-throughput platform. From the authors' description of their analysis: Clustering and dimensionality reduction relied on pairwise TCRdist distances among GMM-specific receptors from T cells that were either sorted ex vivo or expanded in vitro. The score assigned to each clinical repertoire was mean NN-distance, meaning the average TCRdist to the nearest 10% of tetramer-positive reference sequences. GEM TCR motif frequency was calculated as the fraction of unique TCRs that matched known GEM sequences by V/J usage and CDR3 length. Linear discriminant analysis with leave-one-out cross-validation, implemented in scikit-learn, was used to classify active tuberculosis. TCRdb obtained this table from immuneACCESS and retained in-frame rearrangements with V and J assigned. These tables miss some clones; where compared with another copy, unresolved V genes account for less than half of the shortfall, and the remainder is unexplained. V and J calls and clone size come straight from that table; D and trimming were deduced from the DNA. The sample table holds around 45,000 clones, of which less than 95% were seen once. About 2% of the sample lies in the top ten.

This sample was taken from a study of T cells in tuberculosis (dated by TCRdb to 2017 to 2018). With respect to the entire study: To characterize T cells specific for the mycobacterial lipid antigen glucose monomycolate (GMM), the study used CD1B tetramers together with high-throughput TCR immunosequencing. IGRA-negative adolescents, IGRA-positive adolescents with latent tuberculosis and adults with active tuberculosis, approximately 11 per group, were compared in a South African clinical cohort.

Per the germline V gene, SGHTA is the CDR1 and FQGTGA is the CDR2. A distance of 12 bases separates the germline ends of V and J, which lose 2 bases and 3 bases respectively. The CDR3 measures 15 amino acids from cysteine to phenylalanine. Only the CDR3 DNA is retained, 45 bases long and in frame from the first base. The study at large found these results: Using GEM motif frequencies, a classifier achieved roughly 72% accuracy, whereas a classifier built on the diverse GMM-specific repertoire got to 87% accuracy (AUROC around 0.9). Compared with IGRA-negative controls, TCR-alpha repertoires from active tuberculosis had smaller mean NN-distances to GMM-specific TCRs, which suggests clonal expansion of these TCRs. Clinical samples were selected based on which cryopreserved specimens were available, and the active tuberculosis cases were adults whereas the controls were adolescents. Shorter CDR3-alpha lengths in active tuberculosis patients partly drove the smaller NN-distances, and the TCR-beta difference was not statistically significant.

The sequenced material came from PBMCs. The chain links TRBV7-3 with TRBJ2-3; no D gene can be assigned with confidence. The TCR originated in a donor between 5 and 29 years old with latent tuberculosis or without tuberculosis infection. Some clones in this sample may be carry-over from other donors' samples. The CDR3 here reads CASSLFSSGTDTQYF. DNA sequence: TGTGCCAGCAGCTTATTCTCTTCCGGGACAGATACGCAGTATTTT.